These T cell receptor beta chains were read from a single sample in a study of CD8 T cells in Susac syndrome. TCRdb reprocessed the immunoSEQ multiplex PCR reads with MiXCR, giving one entry per CDR3 protein. The sample includes about 85,000 distinct CDR3 sequences, 95% of them seen just once. Source material: CD8+ T cells from PBMCs. These receptors were obtained from a human donor with Susac syndrome. Both conserved end residues are part of each CDR3. D genes are given only for firm matches. Size tells how often a clone was seen (once, few, many) or the class of an expanded clone, and some rows leave it out.

V	size	D	J	DNA	CDR3
TRBV20-1	-	-	TRBJ2-3	TGCAGTGCTAGACCTGGTCATTTAGCTGCAGATACGCAGTATTTT	CSARPGHLAADTQYF
TRBV20-1	-	-	TRBJ2-7	TGCAGTGCTAGGGGCAGTAGCTCCTACGAGCAGTACTTC	CSARGSSSYEQYF
TRBV2	-	TRBD1	TRBJ2-2	TGTGCCAGCGACGGACAGGACAACACCGGGGAGCTGTTTTTT	CASDGQDNTGELFF
TRBV29-1	-	-	TRBJ2-1	TGCAGCACTGTGCCTCGGGAGTCTTACTACAATGAGCAGTTCTTC	CSTVPRESYYNEQFF
TRBV29-1	-	-	TRBJ2-1	TGCAGCGTTCCAACCCCCGGAGACTACAATGAGCAGTTCTTC	CSVPTPGDYNEQFF
TRBV2	-	TRBD2	TRBJ2-1	TGTGCCAGCAGTGCGGGACTAGCGGGAGGTCCCTACAATGAGCAGTTCTTC	CASSAGLAGGPYNEQFF
TRBV6-4	-	TRBD2	TRBJ2-1	TGTGCCAGCAGTGACTCGTTACTAGCGGCGAATGAGCAGTTCTTC	CASSDSLLAANEQFF
TRBV5-6	-	TRBD1	TRBJ2-1	TGTGCCAGTGGACAGGGCACCTACAATGAGCAGTTCTTC	CASGQGTYNEQFF
TRBV9	-	-	TRBJ2-7	TGTGCCAGCAGCGTAGTCGGATACGAGCAGTACTTC	CASSVVGYEQYF
TRBV29-1	once	TRBD1	TRBJ1-4	TGCAGCGTTGACTTTGGACAGGGAAATGAAAAACTGTTTTTT	CSVDFGQGNEKLFF
TRBV7-9	-	-	TRBJ2-7	TGTGCCAGCAGCGCTGGGACTTACCCCTACGAGCAGTACTTC	CASSAGTYPYEQYF
TRBV20-1	-	TRBD2	TRBJ2-7	TGCAGTGCTAGACCGACGACTAGCGGGTCTACCTACGAGCAGTACTTC	CSARPTTSGSTYEQYF
TRBV7-3	-	-	TRBJ1-1	TGTGCCAGCAGCTTAACGCCCGTCACGGAACGCACTGAAGCTTTCTTT	CASSLTPVTERTEAFF
TRBV20-1	-	TRBD1	TRBJ2-7	TGCAGTGCTAGGGGAAAACAGGGGATCTACGAGCAGTACTTC	CSARGKQGIYEQYF
TRBV7-9	-	-	TRBJ2-1	TGTGCCAGCAGCTTAAGACAGTCCTACAATGAGCAGTTCTTC	CASSLRQSYNEQFF
TRBV19	-	-	TRBJ2-4	TGTGCCAGTAACGTTGGAGGGGGCTTCGAAAACATTCAGTACTTC	CASNVGGGFENIQYF
TRBV29-1	once	-	TRBJ1-1	TGCAGCGTGGTAACCCTGGCTGAAGCTTTCTTT	CSVVTLAEAFF
TRBV15	-	-	TRBJ2-7	TGTGCCACCAGCCCCCCCGGGGCAGGGTTCGAGCAGTACTTC	CATSPPGAGFEQYF
TRBV7-6	-	TRBD2	TRBJ2-7	TGTGCCAGCAGCTTAGAACCCGGACTAGCCCACGAGCAGTACTTC	CASSLEPGLAHEQYF
TRBV5-6	-	-	TRBJ2-7	TGTGCCAGCAGCCTCCTCGGTGAAATCTACGAGCAGTACTTC	CASSLLGEIYEQYF
TRBV4-1	-	-	TRBJ1-1	TGCGCCAGCAGCCAAGATTCGGTGAACACTGAAGCTTTCTTT	CASSQDSVNTEAFF
TRBV6-2/TRBV6-3	-	-	TRBJ2-3	TGTGCCAGCAGTCATCGCAGGGGATTGGATACGCAGTATTTT	CASSHRRGLDTQYF
TRBV7-3	-	-	TRBJ2-5	TGTGCCAGCAGCCCGACTCTACAGGGAGGGGAGACCCAGTACTTC	CASSPTLQGGETQYF
TRBV13	-	TRBD1	TRBJ2-7	TGTGCCAGCAGCCCCGGGACAGTGAGCGAGCAGTACTTC	CASSPGTVSEQYF
TRBV4-3	-	-	TRBJ2-1	TGCGCCAGCAGCCAGAACTCAAACTCCTACAATGAGCAGTTCTTC	CASSQNSNSYNEQFF
TRBV11-1	-	TRBD2	TRBJ2-1	TGTGCCAGCAGCTTAGGTAGCGGGAGGGGAAATGAGCAGTTCTTC	CASSLGSGRGNEQFF
TRBV5-4	-	-	TRBJ1-2	TGTGCCAGCAGCTTTCCCGGAAGTAACTATGGCTACACCTTC	CASSFPGSNYGYTF
TRBV29-1	-	-	TRBJ2-1	TGCAGCGTTGTACTAGCTGGGAAAGCCAATGAGCAGTTCTTC	CSVVLAGKANEQFF
TRBV30	-	TRBD1	TRBJ2-1	TGTGCCGGGGAGGGACAGGGGGAGAGGGAGCAGTTCTTC	CAGEGQGEREQFF
TRBV12-3/TRBV12-4	-	-	TRBJ1-2	TGTGCCAGCAGTTTAGGCAGGGGTGAGGGCTACACCTTC	CASSLGRGEGYTF
TRBV2	-	TRBD2	TRBJ2-1	TGTGCCAGTTTGGGACTAGCGGGAGACAATGAGCAGTTCTTC	CASLGLAGDNEQFF
TRBV6-2/TRBV6-3	-	-	TRBJ1-5	TGTGCCAGCAGAAAGGAGTCGGGACAGCCCCAGCATTTT	CASRKESGQPQHF
TRBV30	-	-	TRBJ1-5	TGTGCCTGGAGTGGGGGAGCAGGGAACAATCAGCCCCAGCATTTT	CAWSGGAGNNQPQHF
TRBV27	-	TRBD2	TRBJ2-1	TGTGCCAGCAGTTTGTCTGCAGCGGGATTCTACAATGAGCAGTTCTTC	CASSLSAAGFYNEQFF
TRBV2	-	TRBD1	TRBJ2-2	TGTGCCAGCAGGCTTGCCAGGACAGGGGTCACCGGGGAGCTGTTTTTT	CASRLARTGVTGELFF
TRBV20-1	-	-	TRBJ1-4	TGCAGTGCACCCGGCCGGTTGAATGAAAAACTGTTTTTT	CSAPGRLNEKLFF